The 26 T cell receptor beta chains below were found in one sample sequenced in a study of shared clonotypes between healthy human individuals. TCRdb's table, derived via immunoSEQ multiplex PCR, lists solely in-frame clones and lacks some. The sample lists about 110,000 clones, under 70% occurring once. The sample comprised memory CD8+ T cells sorted from blood. Subset here: CD45RO+ cells pooled with CCR7-negative TemRA cells. Source of these receptors: a woman in her thirties in good health.

This chain's CDR3 is CASSLGREGYEQYF. The CDR3 nucleotides read TGTGCCAGCAGCTTAGGTAGGGAAGGCTACGAGCAGTACTTC. This chain links TRBV7-2 with TRBJ2-5; D ambiguous. TRBJ2-7 explains the end of the DNA better; the J call may be wrong. Germline V lookup: CDR1 SGHTA, CDR2 FQGNSA. There are 14 residues in the CDR3.

V is TRBV10-2 and J is TRBJ1-5; D is uncertain. The CDR3 spans 13 residues. Per the germline V gene, CDR1 is WSHSY and CDR2 is SAAADI. V was pared by 6 bases and J by 4 bases, with 10 bases between. In DNA, the CDR3 is TGCGCCAGCAGCGGACGTGTAAATCAGCCCCAGCATTTT. Translated: CASSGRVNQPQHF.

The chain recombines TRBV27 with TRBJ2-7; D perhaps matches TRBD1 (5 bases). V lost 3 bases, J lost 3 bases, and 12 bases lay in between. Germline-derived CDR1 and CDR2 are MNHEY and SMNVEV (reference sequence). This CDR3 is built from 14 residues. In nucleotides, the CDR3 is TGTGCCAGCAGTTTCGGCAGGGATGACTACGAGCAGTACTTC. It translates to CASSFGRDDYEQYF.

The chain links TRBV9 to TRBJ1-1; D perhaps matches TRBD1 (5 bases). This CDR3 region has 12 residues. Germline V gene sequence: CDR1 SGDLS, CDR2 YYNGEE. Deletions cut 2 bases from V and 4 bases from J, with 6 bases between. The CDR3 spells CASSVGGTEAFF. CDR3 coding DNA: TGTGCCAGCAGCGTGGGGGGCACTGAAGCTTTCTTT.

The table lists this clone with a few counts. CDR3 region: CASTNDRGPYEQYF. The CDR3 bases are TGTGCCAGCACCAATGACAGGGGACCCTACGAGCAGTACTTC. V gene TRBV25-1 combines with J gene TRBJ2-7; 8 nucleotides align to TRBD1. The CDR3 extends over 14 amino acids. V trimming: 7 bases; J trimming: 2 bases; junction bases outside the gene matches: 7. The germline V gene has CDR1 MGHDK and CDR2 SYGVNS.

This clone was observed a single time. V gene TRBV14 combines with J gene TRBJ1-5, with a tentative D call TRBD1 (5 bases). Germline V CDR1 and CDR2: SGHDN, FVKESK. Trimming stripped 0 bases from V and 5 bases from J, with 8 bases between. CDR3 length: 14 residues. The CDR3 loop reads CASSQDRGDQPQHF. CDR3 in DNA: TGTGCCAGCAGCCAAGATAGGGGCGATCAGCCCCAGCATTTT.

The chain couples TRBV27 to TRBJ2-7; D may match TRBD1 or TRBD2 (5 bases each). The V end lost 5 bases, the J end lost 5 bases, and 16 bases lay between the germline ends. Germline V gene lookup returns CDR1 MNHEY and CDR2 SMNVEV (reference sequence). The CDR3 sequence is 14 residues long. CDR3 nucleotide sequence: TGTGCCAGCAGTCTCCGGGACCCCTCGAACGAGCAGTACTTC. Translation gives CASSLRDPSNEQYF.

The table lists this clone with many counts. This chain connects TRBV2 to TRBJ2-5, with a tentative D call TRBD1 (6 bases). The CDR3 is 14 amino acids. V lost 8 bases and J 2 bases, leaving 15 bases between the germline ends. Germline V gene data show CDR1 as SNHLY and CDR2 as FYNNEI. The CDR3 nucleotides read TGTGCCAGCGGAGAGTTTCAGGGGCAAGAGACCCAGTACTTC. Amino acids: CASGEFQGQETQYF.

The chain links TRBV27 to TRBJ2-7, with 8 nucleotides matching TRBD1. The CDR3 covers 12 residues. Germline loops: CDR1 MNHEY, CDR2 SMNVEV (reference sequence). Here the CDR3 reads CASQGGGYEQYF. The CDR3 nucleotides read TGTGCTTCACAGGGGGGCGGCTACGAGCAGTACTTC.

This clone was recorded only once. The chain links TRBV19 to TRBJ1-2; no firm D call. The ends were cut back, 4 bases at V and 8 bases at J, with 11 bases in the middle. Germline assignment: CDR1 LNHDA and CDR2 SQIVND (reference sequence). The CDR3 loop spans 12 amino acids. The CDR3 loop is CASSTGLRGYTF. CDR3 DNA sequence: TGTGCCAGTAGTACTGGATTGAGGGGCTACACCTTC.

This clone was counted a few times. This chain uses TRBV28 with TRBJ1-5, with no clear D. The ends were cut back, 3 bases at V and 0 bases at J, with 9 bases in the middle. Germline loops: CDR1 MDHEN, CDR2 SYDVKM. The CDR3 runs to 15 residues. The CDR3 region has the DNA TGTGCCAGCAGTTTGAACGCGGATAGCAATCAGCCCCAGCATTTT. This encodes CASSLNADSNQPQHF. Drawing the rest from reference TRBV28 and TRBJ1-5, the complete variable domain is DVKVTQSSRYLVKRTGEKVFLECVQDMDHENMFWYRQDPGLGLRLIYFSYDVKMKEKGDIPEGYSVSREKKERFSLILESASTNQTSMYLCASSLNADSNQPQHFGDGTRLSIL.

The chain uses TRBV5-4 and TRBJ2-7; 9 bases are a match to TRBD2. Germline trimming cut 4 bases from V and 4 bases from J; bases unmatched to any gene: 9. Germline lookup yields CDR1 SGHNT and CDR2 YYREEE (reference sequence). The CDR3 is made up of 15 amino acids. Written as DNA, the CDR3 is TGTGCCAGCAGCCACGTTGGTAGCGGGAGATACGAGCAGTACTTC. Its translation is CASSHVGSGRYEQYF.

The genes are TRBV6-5 and TRBJ1-1; TRBD1 aligns across 7 bases. CDR3 length: 14 amino acids. Germline lookup yields CDR1 MNHEY and CDR2 SVGAGI. Unmatched junction bases numbered 3, after V lost 0 bases and J lost 5 bases. Here the CDR3 DNA reads TGTGCCAGCAGTTACTCCTACAGGGGAACTGAAGCTTTCTTT. This gives the protein CASSYSYRGTEAFF.

This clone was picked up a small number of times. V usage is TRBV10-2 and J usage is TRBJ2-3; unclear D gene. The germline CDR1 and CDR2 sequences are WSHSY and SAAADI. The CDR3 is 13 residues long. Trimming took 7 bases from V and 0 from J, leaving 8 bases between them. This CDR3 reads CASKLTSTDTQYF. CDR3 nucleotides: TGCGCCAGCAAACTGACTAGCACAGATACGCAGTATTTT.

The gene calls are TRBV29-1 and TRBJ1-2, with D hard to call. The CDR3 is 14 amino acids. The V gene's germline CDR1 is SQVTM and CDR2 ANQGSEA. Trimming stripped 4 bases from V and 2 bases from J, with 14 bases between. The CDR3 sequence: CSVGELGGNYGYTF. DNA for the CDR3: TGCAGCGTTGGCGAATTGGGAGGGAACTATGGCTACACCTTC.

In this sample, this clone turned up a few times. The gene calls are TRBV10-3 and TRBJ1-2; 11 bases map to TRBD1. From germline, CDR1 is ENHRY and CDR2 SYGVKD. V was clipped by 6 bases and J by 2 bases; unmatched bases: 8. This CDR3 is 16 amino acids long. The DNA of the CDR3 is TGTGCCATCAGCGGCGGGACAGGGGGAAAAAACTATGGCTACACCTTC. It is translated as CAISGGTGGKNYGYTF.

This clone showed up many times. Other DNA sequences in the sample encode the same CDR3. The chain joins TRBV7-9 to TRBJ1-3; D remains ambiguous. The ends were cut back, 0 bases at V and 0 bases at J, with 9 bases in the middle. Germline CDR1 and CDR2: SEHNR and FQNEAQ (reference sequence). The CDR3 spans 16 residues. The CDR3 DNA reads as TGTGCCAGCAGCTTAGCCCAGGATTACTCTGGAAACACCATATATTTT. Protein sequence: CASSLAQDYSGNTIYF.

The chain has TRBV2 and TRBJ2-7; possible D gene TRBD2, 5 bases. Germline V gene lookup returns CDR1 SNHLY and CDR2 FYNNEI. V shed 6 bases and J shed 4 bases, with 13 bases lying between them. The CDR3 runs 13 residues. The CDR3 here is CASRTGVVYEQYF. The CDR3 DNA is TGTGCCAGCAGAACCGGGGTCGTTTACGAGCAGTACTTC.

J is TRBJ1-3 and V is TRBV2; D gene unclear. Germline V gives CDR1 SNHLY, CDR2 FYNNEI. Between the trimmed V and J ends, which lost 3 bases and 0 bases, there was a span of 12 bases. This CDR3 is built from 16 residues. The DNA for the CDR3 is TGTGCCAGCAGTGAGATGGAAAGGGACTCTGGAAACACCATATATTTT. Translating it yields CASSEMERDSGNTIYF.

V gene TRBV27 combines with J gene TRBJ2-1, with TRBD2 matching over 7 bases. Germline trimming cut 8 bases from V and 7 bases from J; bases unmatched to any gene: 17. This CDR3 region has 16 residues. CDR1 is MNHEY, CDR2 SMNVEV, per germline (reference sequence). The CDR3 nucleotides read TGTGCCAGCGGATTCGGGTTAGCGGGCACCTTTAATGAGCAGTTCTTC. It codes for CASGFGLAGTFNEQFF.

The CDR3 DNA follows: TGCGCCAGCAGCCGCGGGGCGGCGGTTAGCACAGATACGCAGTATTTT. Protein: CASSRGAAVSTDTQYF. J is TRBJ2-3 and V is TRBV4-1; perhaps TRBD2 as D (6 bases). The CDR3 spans 16 residues. V shed 4 bases and J shed 0 bases, with 14 bases lying between them. From germline, CDR1 is MGHRA and CDR2 YSYEKL.

The CDR3, as DNA: TGTGCCAGCAGTTTCCGGGGGGGATATGGCTACACCTTC. Translating gives CASSFRGGYGYTF. The rearrangement links TRBV28 to TRBJ1-2, with D possibly TRBD1 on 5 matching bases. Trimming took off 3 bases at V and 5 bases at J, with 10 bases between the two ends. The CDR3 sequence is 13 residues long. In germline, CDR1 is MDHEN, CDR2 SYDVKM.

The table lists this clone with a few counts. V usage is TRBV27 and J usage is TRBJ1-1, with unresolved D. Trimming cost V 5 bases and J 1 base, with 20 bases left between them. Looked up from germline, CDR1 is MNHEY and CDR2 is SMNVEV (reference sequence). The CDR3 totals 17 residues. The CDR3 DNA follows: TGTGCCAGCAGTCGGATCTTCAGCGGAGGCCCGAACACTGAAGCTTTCTTT. It specifies CASSRIFSGGPNTEAFF.

The rearrangement links TRBV2 to TRBJ2-7; no firm D call. Per germline, CDR1 SNHLY and CDR2 FYNNEI. This CDR3 spans 15 amino acids. Between the trimmed V and J ends, which lost 1 base and 3 bases, there was a span of 13 bases. CDR3 nucleotide sequence: TGTGCCAGCAGTGAAGGGGGTCTGGAATACTACGAGCAGTACTTC. It specifies CASSEGGLEYYEQYF.

V usage is TRBV5-6 and J usage is TRBJ1-1, with a weak D call TRBD1 (5 bases). Germline loops: CDR1 SGHDT, CDR2 YYEEEE. V shed 3 bases and J shed 1 base, with 10 bases lying between them. The CDR3 is made up of 14 amino acids. CDR3 nucleotide sequence: TGTGCCAGCAGCTATGGGACGGCGAACACTGAAGCTTTCTTT. It codes for CASSYGTANTEAFF.

The table lists this clone with many counts. This sequence joins TRBV7-9 and TRBJ2-7; D may be TRBD1 (6 bases). Looked up from germline, CDR1 is SEHNR and CDR2 is FQNEAQ (reference sequence). This CDR3 has 15 residues. The V gene lost 5 bases and the J gene lost 6 bases, with 20 bases spanning the gap. This chain's CDR3 is CASSLDGHLGGEQYF. In DNA, the CDR3 is TGTGCCAGCAGCCTTGACGGCCACCTAGGGGGCGAGCAGTACTTC.